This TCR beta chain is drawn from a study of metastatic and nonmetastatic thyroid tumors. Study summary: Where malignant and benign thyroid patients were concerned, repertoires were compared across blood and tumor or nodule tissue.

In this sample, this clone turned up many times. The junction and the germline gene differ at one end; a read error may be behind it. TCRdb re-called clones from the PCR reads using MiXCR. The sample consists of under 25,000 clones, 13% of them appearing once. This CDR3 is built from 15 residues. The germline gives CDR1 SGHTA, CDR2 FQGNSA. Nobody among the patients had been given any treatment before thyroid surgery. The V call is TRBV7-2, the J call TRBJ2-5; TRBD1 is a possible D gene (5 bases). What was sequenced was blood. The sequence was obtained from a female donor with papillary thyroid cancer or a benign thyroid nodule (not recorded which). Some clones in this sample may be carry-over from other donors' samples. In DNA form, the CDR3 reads TGTGCCAGCAGCCTCTCCGACAGAGACCAGGAGACCCAGTACTTC. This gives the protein CASSLSDRDQETQYF. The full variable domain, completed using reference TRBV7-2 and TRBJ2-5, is GAGVSQSPSNKVTEKGKDVELRCDPISGHTALYWYRQSLGQGLEFLIYFQGNSAPDKSGLPSDRFSAERTGGSVSTLTIQRTQQEDSAVYLCASSLSDRDQETQYFGPGTRLLVL.